The entry that follows covers one T cell receptor beta chain sequence. This clonotype was observed at least ten times. Its antigen target is currently unknown. Base qualities are not at hand, and no much larger clone is one base apart. This entry comes from a study of T cells in Graves' hyperthyroidism and ophthalmopathy (dated by TCRdb to between 2018 and 2020). For the wider study: Peripheral blood was sampled at the time of initial diagnosis, prior to any treatment. To identify distinguishing TCR V-J signatures, a discovery cohort of 100 patients was used, comprising 40 to 45 with Graves' ophthalmopathy and approximately 57 with stable Graves' hyperthyroidism. The roughly 94 discovery patients were randomly split 7:3 into training and test sets. The paper describes TCR Vbeta CDR3 sequencing of 120 to 150 peripheral blood samples, made up of approximately 40 ophthalmopathy patients, approximately 76 hyperthyroidism patients and roughly 17 progressor patients. In addition, the study compared T-cell repertoires in thyroid tissue and in blood from several Graves' hyperthyroidism patients. An independent validation cohort of fewer than 20 hyperthyroidism patients and over 15 patients who later progressed to ophthalmopathy tested prospective prediction of ophthalmopathy. After blood sampling, hyperthyroidism patients were treated with methimazole at a starting dose of 30 mg daily, and ophthalmopathy patients were treated with high-dose intravenous methylprednisolone.

In the ophthalmopathy patients, disease was moderately to severely active, with a Clinical Activity Score of 3 or more, a NOSPECS grade of 4 or more, and a duration of less than 3 months. The study excluded patients with uncontrolled infections, other autoimmune diseases, pregnancy or lactation. Diagnoses relied on clinical symptoms, serum thyroxine and TRAb, thyroid ultrasound and orbital computed tomography. Ficoll-Paque density gradient centrifugation was used to isolate PBMCs from around 10 ml of fresh peripheral blood. Trizol reagent was used to extract total RNA, and RNA quality was then checked on an Agilent 2100 Bioanalyzer. Here is what the overall study found, with its caveats: During validation, the model predicted progression to ophthalmopathy a median of approximately six months ahead of onset, with more than 60% sensitivity and about 75% specificity. No statistical method was used to set the sample size in advance, and investigators knew the group allocation. In cross-validation, a model built on a 13 V-J signature told ophthalmopathy apart from stable hyperthyroidism with about 90% sensitivity and roughly 83% specificity, and in testing the same model reached 80%/75%. Most expanded thyroid clonotypes (frequency above 0.001) were also detected in blood, a finding suggesting that blood repertoires may reflect thyroid immune responses.

The V end loses 4 bases and the J end loses 4 bases, and a stretch of 10 bases separates them. CDR1 ENHRY and CDR2 SYGVKD are derived from the germline V gene. The CDR3 goes from the cysteine to the phenylalanine over 13 residues. Solely the CDR3 DNA is kept, with 39 bases framed from the first base. The TCR beta CDR3 regions were amplified from RNA transcripts. For the first round of RT-PCR on the TCR CDR3, the HTBI primer set was used together with the Qiagen OneStep RT-PCR kit. Libraries were constructed in a second round of multiplex PCR, after which size selection and purification were performed. Paired-end sequencing of the libraries was performed with 100 bp reads on an Illumina HiSeq2000. The source study handled its data this way. SOAPnuke was used to process the raw data, throwing out any read that contained adapters or uncalled bases, had a mean Phred below 15, or lacked an exact constant-primer or identifier match. COPE v1.2.5 was used to merge high-quality paired reads, and clonotypes were defined as unique nucleotide sequences. MiTCR v1.1 was used to align the clonotypes against IMGT TRBV, TRBD and TRBJ reference segments. The analysis was restricted to V-J combinations with a frequency above 0.0001, which together covered just over 98% of the repertoires. The TCS score was defined as F50 (clonal expansion) divided by E x V (chaos), with BLOSUM62-based TCRdist calculated between CDR3 peptides within each V-J. Welch's t-statistics and random forest reduced several hundred V-J features to some 14, which were used in a naive Bayes classifier (R e1071). The public reads were reprocessed in TCRdb via fastp at Q25 and MiXCR, keeping in-frame beta chains. Rows with a matching CDR3 protein are joined into one entry that keeps the most common DNA and genes. TCRdb's processing, not the study's, gives the V and J calls here. Recorded for this sample are approximately 690,000 distinct CDR3 sequences; about 14% of them occurred a single time. 9.5% to 15% of the sample belongs to the ten largest clones.

What was sequenced was blood. The chain couples TRBV10-3 to TRBJ1-1; a weak D assignment points to TRBD1 (5 bases agree). This receptor was obtained from a woman aged 45-65 years with Graves' ophthalmopathy. The CDR3 region: CAISAGGSTEAFF. The nucleotide sequence reads as follows: TGTGCCATCAGTGCCGGGGGGAGCACTGAAGCTTTCTTT.